These 6 T cell receptor beta chains share one sample of origin, sequenced in a study of T cells after yellow fever vaccination. TCRdb ran MiXCR on the 5' RACE reads and lists one entry per CDR3 protein. The sample has nearly 550,000 distinct CDR3 sequences, under 25% seen once. The starting material was PBMCs, obtained 15 days after the yellow fever booster vaccination. These receptors all come from a man aged 25 to 40 who received the YFV17D yellow fever vaccine.

Ten or more counts support this clonotype. This sequence joins TRBV4-2 and TRBJ2-3; TRBD1 is a possible D gene (6 bases). Trimming took off 4 bases at V and 4 bases at J, with 9 bases between the two ends. The CDR3 has 13 residues. CDR1 and CDR2 from the germline V gene are LGHNA and YNFKEQ. The CDR3 coding sequence is TGTGCCAGCAGCCCCGAGGGGGCAGATACGCAGTATTTT. It encodes CASSPEGADTQYF.

V and J are TRBV5-1 and TRBJ2-7, with a tentative D call TRBD1 (5 bases). CDR1 is SGHRS, CDR2 YFSETQ, per germline. The CDR3 loop spans 13 amino acids. Trimming left V 0 bases short and J 5 bases short, with 9 bases between. The CDR3 DNA follows: TGCGCCAGCAGCTTGGGACAGCTAGACGAGCAGTACTTC. Amino acids: CASSLGQLDEQYF. The whole variable domain, filled in from reference TRBV5-1 and TRBJ2-7, reads KAGVTQTPRYLIKTRGQQVTLSCSPISGHRSVSWYQQTPGQGLQFLFEYFSETQRNKGNFPGRFSGRQFSNSRSEMNVSTLELGDSALYLCASSLGQLDEQYFGPGTRLTVT.

This clonotype was detected a few times. The chain links TRBV10-3 to TRBJ2-7; 7 bases align to TRBD1. CDR1 and CDR2 (germline): ENHRY, SYGVKD. The CDR3 sequence is 14 residues long. V shed 10 bases and J 0 bases; nucleotides not matched to a gene: 9. The CDR3 sequence is CATLMGTDSYEQYF. The DNA of the CDR3 is TGTGCCACCTTGATGGGGACAGACTCCTACGAGCAGTACTTC.

V gene TRBV6-5 combines with J gene TRBJ1-2; 11 bases fit TRBD1. This CDR3 is built from 14 residues. Unmatched junction bases numbered 1, after V lost 2 bases and J lost 5 bases. Germline V CDR1 and CDR2: MNHEY, SVGAGI. The DNA for the CDR3 is TGTGCCAGCAGTTACCGGGACAGGGGGTATGGCTACACCTTC. It encodes CASSYRDRGYGYTF.

The rearrangement uses TRBV27 and TRBJ2-1; 8 bases line up with TRBD2. The CDR3 sequence is 17 residues long. V gave up 5 bases and J gave up 6 bases; unmatched junction bases: 15. The germline gives CDR1 MNHEY, CDR2 SMNVEV (reference sequence). CDR3 nucleotide sequence: TGTGCCAGCAGTCGACCACCGACTAGCGCTACCTCCAATGAGCAGTTCTTC. Its protein product is CASSRPPTSATSNEQFF.

This clonotype was seen more than once but under ten times. The rearrangement joins TRBV27 to TRBJ1-5; D remains unclear. CDR1 is MNHEY and CDR2 is SMNVEV in the germline V gene (reference sequence). The CDR3 consists of 14 residues. Trimming shortened V by 0 bases and J by 6 bases, and 9 bases separated the two germline ends. The CDR3 nucleotides read TGTGCCAGCAGTTTATCAGTGGGTATTCAGCCCCAGCATTTT. Translation gives CASSLSVGIQPQHF.